This T cell receptor (beta chain) was sequenced for a study of CD8+CD57+ T cells in acquired aplastic anemia. J lost 2 bases, V lost 10 bases, and 12 bases had no gene match. This CDR3 is built from 15 residues. Germline CDR1 and CDR2: ENHRY and SYGVKD. Before being chosen for sequencing, patients had shown CD8+CD57+ cell expansion by flow cytometry. Genomic DNA served as template for TCR beta VDJ and CDR3 profiling. TCRdb called the reads again in MiXCR, with one record for every CDR3 protein. Of about 160,000 distinct CDR3 sequences detected, 71% appear once; the ten largest clones hold 40% to 55%. The receptor comes from a human donor with aplastic anemia. Sequenced sample: sorted CD4+, CD8+, or CD8+CD57+ T cells (not recorded which) from PBMCs. The genes are TRBV10-3 and TRBJ2-7; TRBD1 matches 9 bases. The CDR3 loop is CATTIPGTGTYEQYF. For the CDR3, the DNA is TGTGCCACCACCATCCCCGGGACAGGGACCTACGAGCAGTACTTC.